These 19 T cell receptor beta chains were all obtained from the same sample, sequenced in a study of blood T cell repertoires in COVID-19. The data were produced by immunoSEQ multiplex PCR, yet TCRdb's version contains in-frame clones alone and is incomplete. The data hold some 400,000 clones, with approximately 89% observed a single time. Specimen: PBMCs or T cells enriched from blood (not recorded which). The receptors originated from a man aged 25 to 40 who had recovered from COVID-19.

The rearrangement links TRBV11-2 to TRBJ2-3; 8 bases match TRBD2. The CDR3 extends over 15 amino acids. Trimming at V came to 5 bases and at J to 1 base, leaving 5 bases not matched to a gene. Germline loops: CDR1 SGHAT, CDR2 FQNNGV. CDR3 bases: TGTGCCAGCAGCGACCCAGCGGGGGGCACAGATACGCAGTATTTT. Its protein product is CASSDPAGGTDTQYF.

The rearrangement joins TRBV2 to TRBJ2-7; maybe TRBD2 (5 bases). Germline V gene sequence: CDR1 SNHLY, CDR2 FYNNEI. Between the trimmed V and J ends, which lost 2 bases and 6 bases, there was a span of 11 bases. The CDR3 is 13 residues long. The CDR3 coding sequence is TGTGCCAGCAGTGAACAGAGCGGCTCCGAGCAGTACTTC. It is translated as CASSEQSGSEQYF.

The chain joins TRBV4-1 to TRBJ1-5, with 7 bases fitting TRBD1. The V segment lost 0 bases and the J segment 7 bases; nucleotides outside the gene matches: 3. Germline assignment: CDR1 MGHRA and CDR2 YSYEKL. This CDR3 is built from 14 residues. CDR3: CASSQEGGRQPQHF. DNA for the CDR3: TGCGCCAGCAGCCAAGAAGGGGGCAGACAGCCCCAGCATTTT.

The V gene is TRBV7-9, the J gene TRBJ2-7; a weak D match, TRBD2 (6 bases). The V end lost 2 bases, the J end lost 3 bases, and 14 bases lay between the germline ends. The germline gives CDR1 SEHNR, CDR2 FQNEAQ (reference sequence). CDR3 length: 15 amino acids. CDR3 nucleotide sequence: TGTGCCAGCAGCTTATCCCGGGACTCTTTCTACGAGCAGTACTTC. The encoded protein is CASSLSRDSFYEQYF.

The rearrangement uses TRBV7-8 and TRBJ1-1; D is undetermined. CDR1 and CDR2 from the germline V gene are SGHVS and FQNEAQ. The germline V and J ends were trimmed by 0 bases and 5 bases, with 10 bases remaining between them. This CDR3 region has 14 residues. DNA for the CDR3: TGTGCCAGCAGCTTAGCTGCGGGAAGGACTGAAGCTTTCTTT. It yields the protein CASSLAAGRTEAFF. Filled out from reference TRBV7-8 and TRBJ1-1, the complete variable domain reads GAGVSQSPRYKVAKRGQDVALRCDPISGHVSLFWYQQALGQGPEFLTYFQNEAQLDKSGLPSDRFFAERPEGSVSTLKIQRTQQEDSAVYLCASSLAAGRTEAFFGQGTRLTVV.

The V and J genes are TRBV7-9 and TRBJ1-2; tentative D call: TRBD1 (6 bases). Trimming left V 3 bases short and J 4 bases short, with 12 bases between. This CDR3 is 14 amino acids long. Per the germline V gene, CDR1 is SEHNR and CDR2 is FQNEAQ (reference sequence). DNA of the CDR3: TGTGCCAGCAGCTTGTACAGGGAACCCTATGGCTACACCTTC. Its translation: CASSLYREPYGYTF. Drawing the rest from reference TRBV7-9 and TRBJ1-2, the complete variable domain is DTGVSQNPRHKITKRGQNVTFRCDPISEHNRLYWYRQTLGQGPEFLTYFQNEAQLEKSRLLSDRFSAERPKGSFSTLEIQRTEQGDSAMYLCASSLYREPYGYTFGSGTRLTVV.

This clone was seen a handful of times. This chain joins TRBV14 and TRBJ1-1, with 9 bases aligning to TRBD1. Losses at the gene ends were 0 bases for V and 9 bases for J; bases not matched to a gene: 5. The CDR3 has 14 amino acids. The germline V gene encodes CDR1 SGHDN and CDR2 FVKESK. CDR3 loop: CASSQERGTGKAFF. The CDR3 DNA reads as TGTGCCAGCAGCCAAGAGCGGGGGACAGGGAAAGCTTTCTTT.

This rearrangement joins TRBV5-1 to TRBJ1-1, with 10 nucleotides matching TRBD1. V shed 4 bases and J 3 bases; nucleotides not matched to a gene: 3. CDR1 is SGHRS, CDR2 YFSETQ, per germline. The CDR3 is made up of 14 amino acids. CDR3: CASSPGQGDTEAFF. The CDR3 nucleotides read TGCGCCAGCAGCCCCGGACAGGGGGACACTGAAGCTTTCTTT.

A single count supports this clone. V usage is TRBV18 and J usage is TRBJ1-1; 9 bases are a match to TRBD1. This CDR3 has 13 amino acids. Trimming at V came to 3 bases and at J to 7 bases, leaving 3 bases not matched to a gene. Germline V gene lookup returns CDR1 KGHSH and CDR2 LQKENI. This CDR3 reads CASSPGQGFEAFF. The CDR3 DNA reads as TGTGCCAGCTCACCGGGACAGGGTTTTGAAGCTTTCTTT.

The sample holds a few counts of this clone. This chain connects TRBV3-1 (or the pseudogene TRBV3-2) to TRBJ2-5; TRBD2 matches at 9 bases. CDR1 is LGHDT and CDR2 is YNNKEL in the germline V gene (reference sequence). The trim removed 4 bases at V and 1 base at J, leaving 1 base unmatched. This CDR3 has 14 residues. The CDR3 loop reads CASSLAGAQETQYF. DNA of the CDR3: TGTGCCAGCAGCCTAGCGGGGGCCCAAGAGACCCAGTACTTC.

The rearrangement joins TRBV4-1 to TRBJ2-3, with D uncertain. Germline V CDR1 and CDR2: MGHRA, YSYEKL. Trimming left V 0 bases short and J 1 base short, with 11 bases between. CDR3 size: 16 residues. CDR3 loop: CASSQEPSDGTDTQYF. Here the CDR3 DNA reads TGCGCCAGCAGCCAAGAGCCCAGCGATGGCACAGATACGCAGTATTTT.

V usage is TRBV6-5 and J usage is TRBJ2-3, with TRBD1 matching 7 bases. CDR1 and CDR2 (germline): MNHEY, SVGAGI. With V trimmed by 2 bases and J by 1 base, 3 bases remained unmatched. The CDR3 is 15 residues long. The CDR3 region is CASSYRGRGTDTQYF. In DNA, the CDR3 is TGTGCCAGCAGTTACAGGGGGCGCGGCACAGATACGCAGTATTTT.

This chain connects TRBV7-3 to TRBJ2-1; D ambiguous. With 2 bases removed from V and 4 bases from J, the gap between germline ends came to 6 bases. CDR3 size: 13 residues. Germline V gene lookup returns CDR1 SGHTA and CDR2 FQGTGA. In DNA form, the CDR3 reads TGTGCCAGCAGCTTAGACGGGTACAATGAGCAGTTCTTC. It codes for CASSLDGYNEQFF.

The chain is built from TRBV10-2 and TRBJ1-5, with a weak D call TRBD1 (5 bases). The CDR3 extends over 13 amino acids. The V end was cut by 4 bases, the J end by 7 bases, with 11 bases between. Germline values: CDR1 WSHSY, CDR2 SAAADI. DNA of the CDR3: TGCGCCAGCAGTGCCCAAAGGGGACAGCCCCAGCATTTT. Protein: CASSAQRGQPQHF.

The V and J genes are TRBV6-5 and TRBJ1-2, with D possibly being TRBD1 (5 bases). The CDR3 has 14 amino acids. Trimming took 2 bases from V and 5 from J, leaving 12 bases between them. Germline V gene lookup returns CDR1 MNHEY and CDR2 SVGAGI. DNA for the CDR3: TGTGCCAGCAGTTACGCCGCAGGGATGTATGGCTACACCTTC. Its protein is CASSYAAGMYGYTF.

This clone was observed once. The chain couples TRBV21-1 to TRBJ1-1; no check of the table's D call, TRBD1, against the DNA was made. TRBV21-1 is a documented pseudogene. This CDR3 spans 16 amino acids. CDR3 DNA sequence: TGTGCCAGCCGCCCCGGGACACTGATCCACCTCAGTGAGGCTTTCTTT. Amino acid sequence: CASRPGTLIHLSEAFF.

The CDR3 region has the DNA TGCAGTGCTAGTACCTTGGACAGCGTGGGTGGCTACACCTTC. This sequence encodes CSASTLDSVGGYTF. V gene TRBV20-1 combines with J gene TRBJ1-2; D perhaps matches TRBD1 (6 bases). The CDR3 is 14 amino acids. V gave up 3 bases and J gave up 7 bases, with 18 bases separating them. Germline V gives CDR1 DFQATT, CDR2 SNEGSKA (reference sequence).

The count of this clone is one. The chain joins TRBV2 to TRBJ1-1; 7 positions match TRBD1. Trimming cost V 4 bases and J 4 bases; bases outside gene matches: 3. Germline lookup yields CDR1 SNHLY and CDR2 FYNNEI. The CDR3 loop spans 13 amino acids. This CDR3 is CASSVEGATEAFF. The DNA of the CDR3 is TGTGCCAGCAGTGTCGAGGGGGCCACTGAAGCTTTCTTT.

The chain joins TRBV19 to TRBJ2-7, with 8 bases fitting TRBD1. Germline assignment: CDR1 LNHDA and CDR2 SQIVND (reference sequence). CDR3 length: 15 amino acids. The V and J ends lost 4 bases and 0 bases, in that order; junction bases with no gene match: 5. The CDR3 DNA follows: TGTGCCAGTAGTACCGGACAGGGTGGCTCCTACGAGCAGTACTTC. This codes for CASSTGQGGSYEQYF.